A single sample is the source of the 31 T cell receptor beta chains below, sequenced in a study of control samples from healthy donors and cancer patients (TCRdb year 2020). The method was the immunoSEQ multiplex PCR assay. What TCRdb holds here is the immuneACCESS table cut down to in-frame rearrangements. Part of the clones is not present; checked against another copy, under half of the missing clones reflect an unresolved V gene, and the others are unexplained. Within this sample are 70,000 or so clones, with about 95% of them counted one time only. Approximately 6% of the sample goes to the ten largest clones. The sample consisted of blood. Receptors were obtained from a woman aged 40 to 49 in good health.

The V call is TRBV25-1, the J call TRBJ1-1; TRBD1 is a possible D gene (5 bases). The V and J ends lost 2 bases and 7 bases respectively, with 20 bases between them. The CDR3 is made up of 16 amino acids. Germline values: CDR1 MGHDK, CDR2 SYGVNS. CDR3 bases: TGTGCCAGCAGTGAAGGTTTTAGGCGTGACAGCGGTGAAGCTTTCTTT. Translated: CASSEGFRRDSGEAFF.

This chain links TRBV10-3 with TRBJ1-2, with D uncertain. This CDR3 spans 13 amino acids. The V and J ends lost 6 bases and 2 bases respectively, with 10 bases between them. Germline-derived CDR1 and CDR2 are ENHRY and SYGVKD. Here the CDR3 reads CAIREGRNYGYTF. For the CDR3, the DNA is TGTGCCATCAGGGAGGGCAGGAACTATGGCTACACCTTC.

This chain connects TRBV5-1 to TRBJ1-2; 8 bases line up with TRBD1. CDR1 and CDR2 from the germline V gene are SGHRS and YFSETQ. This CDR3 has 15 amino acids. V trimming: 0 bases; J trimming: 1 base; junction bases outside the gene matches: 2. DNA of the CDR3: TGCGCCAGCAGCTTGGCCACAGGGGGTAACTATGGCTACACCTTC. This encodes CASSLATGGNYGYTF.

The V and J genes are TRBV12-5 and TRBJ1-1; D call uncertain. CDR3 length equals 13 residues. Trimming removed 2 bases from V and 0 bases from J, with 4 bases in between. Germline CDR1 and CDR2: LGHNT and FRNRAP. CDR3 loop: CASGLSVNTEAFF. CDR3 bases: TGTGCTAGTGGTTTGTCCGTGAACACTGAAGCTTTCTTT. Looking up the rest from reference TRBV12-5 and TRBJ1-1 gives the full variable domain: DARVTQTPRHKVTEMGQEVTMRCQPILGHNTVFWYRQTMMQGLELLAYFRNRAPLDDSGMPKDRFSAEMPDATLATLKIQPSEPRDSAVYFCASGLSVNTEAFFGQGTRLTVV.

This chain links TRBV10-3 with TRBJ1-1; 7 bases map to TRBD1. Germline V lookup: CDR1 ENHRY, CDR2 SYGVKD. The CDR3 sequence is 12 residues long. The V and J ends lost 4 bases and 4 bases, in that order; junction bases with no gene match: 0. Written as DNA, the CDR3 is TGTGCCATCAGTGCAGGGGGCACTGAAGCTTTCTTT. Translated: CAISAGGTEAFF.

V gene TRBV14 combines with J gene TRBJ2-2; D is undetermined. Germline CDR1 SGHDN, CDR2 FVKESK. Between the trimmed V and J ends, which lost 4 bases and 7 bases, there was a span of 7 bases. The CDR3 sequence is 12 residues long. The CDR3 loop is CASSPFDGELFF. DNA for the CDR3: TGTGCCAGCAGCCCCTTTGACGGGGAGCTGTTTTTT.

The CDR3 sequence: CASSPQPQGGDTEAFF. In nucleotides, the CDR3 is TGTGCCAGCAGTCCTCAACCCCAGGGGGGTGACACTGAAGCTTTCTTT. The J gene is TRBJ1-1, the V gene TRBV28; 7 bases map to TRBD1. CDR1 and CDR2 from the germline V gene are MDHEN and SYDVKM. There are 16 residues in the CDR3. V lost 5 bases and J lost 3; bases outside the gene matches: 12. Filled out from reference TRBV28 and TRBJ1-1, the complete variable domain reads DVKVTQSSRYLVKRTGEKVFLECVQDMDHENMFWYRQDPGLGLRLIYFSYDVKMKEKGDIPEGYSVSREKKERFSLILESASTNQTSMYLCASSPQPQGGDTEAFFGQGTRLTVV.

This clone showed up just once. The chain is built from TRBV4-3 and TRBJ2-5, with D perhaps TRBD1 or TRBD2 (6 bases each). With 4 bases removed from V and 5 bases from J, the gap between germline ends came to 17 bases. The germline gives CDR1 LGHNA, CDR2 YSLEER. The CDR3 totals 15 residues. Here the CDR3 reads CASSLQLGAGETQYF. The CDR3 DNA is TGCGCCAGCAGCCTACAATTGGGGGCGGGGGAGACCCAGTACTTC.

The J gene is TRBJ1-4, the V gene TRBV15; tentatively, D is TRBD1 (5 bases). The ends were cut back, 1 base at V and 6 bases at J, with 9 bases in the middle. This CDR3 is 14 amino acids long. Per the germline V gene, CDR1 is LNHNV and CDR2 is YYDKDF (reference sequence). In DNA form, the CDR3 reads TGTGCCACCAGCAGAGGGGGCTATTATGAAAAACTGTTTTTT. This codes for CATSRGGYYEKLFF.

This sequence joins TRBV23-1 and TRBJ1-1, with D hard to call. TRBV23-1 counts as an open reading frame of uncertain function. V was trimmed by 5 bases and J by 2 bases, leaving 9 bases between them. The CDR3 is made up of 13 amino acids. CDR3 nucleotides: TGCGCCAGCAGTAAGGGCCCAAACACTGAAGCTTTCTTT. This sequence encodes CASSKGPNTEAFF.

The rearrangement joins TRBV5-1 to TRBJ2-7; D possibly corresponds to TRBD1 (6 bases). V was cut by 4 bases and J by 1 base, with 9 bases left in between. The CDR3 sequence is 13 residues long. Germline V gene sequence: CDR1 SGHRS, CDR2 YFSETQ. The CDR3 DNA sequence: TGCGCCAGCAGCCGTGGACAGTCCTACGAGCAGTACTTC. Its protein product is CASSRGQSYEQYF. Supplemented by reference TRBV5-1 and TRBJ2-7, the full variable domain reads KAGVTQTPRYLIKTRGQQVTLSCSPISGHRSVSWYQQTPGQGLQFLFEYFSETQRNKGNFPGRFSGRQFSNSRSEMNVSTLELGDSALYLCASSRGQSYEQYFGPGTRLTVT.

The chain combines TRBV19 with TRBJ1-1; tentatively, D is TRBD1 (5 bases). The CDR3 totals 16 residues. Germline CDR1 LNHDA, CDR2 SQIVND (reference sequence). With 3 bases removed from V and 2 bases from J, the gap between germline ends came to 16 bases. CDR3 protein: CASSIRVAGPNTEAFF. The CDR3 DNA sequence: TGTGCCAGTAGTATTAGGGTCGCAGGGCCCAACACTGAAGCTTTCTTT.

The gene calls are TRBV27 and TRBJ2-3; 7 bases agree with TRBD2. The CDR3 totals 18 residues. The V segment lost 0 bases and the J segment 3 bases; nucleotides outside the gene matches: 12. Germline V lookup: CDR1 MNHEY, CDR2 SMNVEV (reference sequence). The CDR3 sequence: CASSLSVSGGGETDTQYF. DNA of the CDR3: TGTGCCAGCAGTTTATCGGTTTCCGGGGGAGGGGAAACAGATACGCAGTATTTT.

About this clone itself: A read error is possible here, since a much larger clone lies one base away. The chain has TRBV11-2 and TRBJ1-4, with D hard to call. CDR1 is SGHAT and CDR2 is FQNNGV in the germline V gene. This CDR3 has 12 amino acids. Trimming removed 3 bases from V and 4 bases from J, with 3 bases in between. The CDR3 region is CASSFGNEKLFF. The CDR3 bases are TGTGCCAGCAGCTTCGGTAATGAAAAACTGTTTTTT.

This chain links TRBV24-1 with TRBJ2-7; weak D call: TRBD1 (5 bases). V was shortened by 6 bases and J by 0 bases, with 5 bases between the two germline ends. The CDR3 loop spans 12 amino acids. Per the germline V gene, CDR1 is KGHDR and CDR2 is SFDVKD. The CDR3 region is CATSQGSYEQYF. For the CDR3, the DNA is TGTGCCACCAGTCAGGGCTCCTACGAGCAGTACTTC.

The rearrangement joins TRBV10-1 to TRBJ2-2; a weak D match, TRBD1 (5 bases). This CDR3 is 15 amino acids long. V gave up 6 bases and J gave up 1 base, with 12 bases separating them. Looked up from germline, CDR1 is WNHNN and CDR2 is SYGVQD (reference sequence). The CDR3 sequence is CASSTLQGNTGELFF. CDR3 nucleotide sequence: TGCGCCAGCAGCACGCTTCAGGGGAACACCGGGGAGCTGTTTTTT.

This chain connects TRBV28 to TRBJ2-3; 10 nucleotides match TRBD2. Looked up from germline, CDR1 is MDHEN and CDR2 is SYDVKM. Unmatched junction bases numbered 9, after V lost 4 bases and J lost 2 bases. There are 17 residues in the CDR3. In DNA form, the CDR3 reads TGTGCCAGCAGTTCCAGCTTCGGACTAGCGGACACAGATACGCAGTATTTT. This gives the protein CASSSSFGLADTDTQYF.

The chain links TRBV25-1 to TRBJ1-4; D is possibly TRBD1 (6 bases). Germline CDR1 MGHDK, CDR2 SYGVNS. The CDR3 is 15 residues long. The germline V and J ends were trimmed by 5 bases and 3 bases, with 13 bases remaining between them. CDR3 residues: CASSPVQGANEKLFF. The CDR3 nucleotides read TGTGCCAGCAGTCCCGTACAGGGTGCTAATGAAAAACTGTTTTTT.

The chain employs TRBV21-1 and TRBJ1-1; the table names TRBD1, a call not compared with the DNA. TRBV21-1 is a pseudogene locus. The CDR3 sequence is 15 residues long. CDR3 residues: CASSFRQGGNTEAFF. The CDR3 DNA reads TGTGCCAGCAGCTTCCGACAGGGCGGGAACACTGAAGCTTTCTTT.

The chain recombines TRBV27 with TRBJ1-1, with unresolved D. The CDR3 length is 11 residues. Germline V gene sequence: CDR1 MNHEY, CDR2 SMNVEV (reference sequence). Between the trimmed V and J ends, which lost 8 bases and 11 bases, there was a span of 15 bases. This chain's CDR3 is CASGPGSRAFF. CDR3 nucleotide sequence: TGTGCCAGCGGTCCCGGTTCGCGGGCTTTCTTT.

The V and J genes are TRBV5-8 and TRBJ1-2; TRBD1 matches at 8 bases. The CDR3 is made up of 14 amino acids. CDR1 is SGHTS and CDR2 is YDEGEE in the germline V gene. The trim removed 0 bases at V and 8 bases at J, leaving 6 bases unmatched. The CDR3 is CASSLGQGIVGYTF. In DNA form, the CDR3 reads TGTGCCAGCAGCTTGGGACAGGGGATCGTAGGCTACACCTTC.

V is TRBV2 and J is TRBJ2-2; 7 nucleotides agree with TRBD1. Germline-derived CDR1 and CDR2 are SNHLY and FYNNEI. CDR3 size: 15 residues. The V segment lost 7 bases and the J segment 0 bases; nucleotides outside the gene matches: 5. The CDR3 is CASTSGTANTGELFF. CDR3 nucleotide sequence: TGTGCCAGCACATCGGGGACAGCGAACACCGGGGAGCTGTTTTTT.

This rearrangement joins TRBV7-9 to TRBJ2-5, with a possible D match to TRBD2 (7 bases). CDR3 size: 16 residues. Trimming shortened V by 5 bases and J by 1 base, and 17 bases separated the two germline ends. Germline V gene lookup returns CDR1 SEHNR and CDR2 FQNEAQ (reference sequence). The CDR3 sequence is CASSKGRGAFQETQYF. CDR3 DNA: TGTGCCAGCAGCAAGGGACGGGGGGCCTTCCAAGAGACCCAGTACTTC.

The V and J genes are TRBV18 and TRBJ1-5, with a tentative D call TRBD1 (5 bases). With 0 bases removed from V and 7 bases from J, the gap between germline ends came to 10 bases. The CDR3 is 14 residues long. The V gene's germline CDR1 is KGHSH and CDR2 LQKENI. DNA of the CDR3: TGTGCCAGCTCACCACCGGGGGGTAGGCAGCCCCAGCATTTT. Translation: CASSPPGGRQPQHF.

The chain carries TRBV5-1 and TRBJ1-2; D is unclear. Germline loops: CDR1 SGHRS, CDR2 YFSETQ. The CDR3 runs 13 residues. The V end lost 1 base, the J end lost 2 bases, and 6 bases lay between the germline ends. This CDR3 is CASSLSINYGYTF. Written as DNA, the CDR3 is TGCGCCAGCAGCTTGTCTATAAACTATGGCTACACCTTC.

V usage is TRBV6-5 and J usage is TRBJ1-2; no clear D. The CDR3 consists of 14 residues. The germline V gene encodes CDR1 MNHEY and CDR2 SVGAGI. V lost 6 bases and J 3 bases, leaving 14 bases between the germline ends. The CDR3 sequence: CASRWRARDYGYTF. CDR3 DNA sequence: TGTGCCAGCAGGTGGAGGGCTCGGGACTATGGCTACACCTTC.

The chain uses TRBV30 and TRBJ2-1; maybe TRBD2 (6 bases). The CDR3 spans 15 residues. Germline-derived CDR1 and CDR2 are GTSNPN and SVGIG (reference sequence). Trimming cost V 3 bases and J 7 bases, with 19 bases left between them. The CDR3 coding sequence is TGTGCCTGGAGACCTATTACGGACTACCTGAATGAGCAGTTCTTC. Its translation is CAWRPITDYLNEQFF.

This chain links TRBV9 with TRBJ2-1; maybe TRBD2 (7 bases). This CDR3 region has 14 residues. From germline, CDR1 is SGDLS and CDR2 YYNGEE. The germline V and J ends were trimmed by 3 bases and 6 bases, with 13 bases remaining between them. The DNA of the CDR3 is TGTGCCAGCAGCGGAGGGGGAGGGGGCAATGAGCAGTTCTTC. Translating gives CASSGGGGGNEQFF.

CDR3 sequence reads: CASSSFRDRSNTEAFF. The DNA of the CDR3 is TGTGCCAGCTCATCCTTTCGGGACAGGAGCAACACTGAAGCTTTCTTT. The chain links TRBV18 to TRBJ1-1, with 8 bases aligning to TRBD1. V was pared by 5 bases and J by 2 bases, with 10 bases of the junction left unmatched. Germline V gene sequence: CDR1 KGHSH, CDR2 LQKENI. This CDR3 is 16 amino acids long.

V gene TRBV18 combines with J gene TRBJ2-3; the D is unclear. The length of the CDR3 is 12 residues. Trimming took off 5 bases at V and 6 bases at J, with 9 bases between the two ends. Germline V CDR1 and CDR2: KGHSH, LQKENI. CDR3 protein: CASSAVGDTQYF. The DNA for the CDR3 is TGTGCCAGCTCAGCAGTTGGGGATACGCAGTATTTT. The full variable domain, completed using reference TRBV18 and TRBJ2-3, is NAGVMQNPRHLVRRRGQEARLRCSPMKGHSHVYWYRQLPEEGLKFMVYLQKENIIDESGMPKERFSAEFPKEGPSILRIQQVVRGDSAAYFCASSAVGDTQYFGPGTRLTVL.

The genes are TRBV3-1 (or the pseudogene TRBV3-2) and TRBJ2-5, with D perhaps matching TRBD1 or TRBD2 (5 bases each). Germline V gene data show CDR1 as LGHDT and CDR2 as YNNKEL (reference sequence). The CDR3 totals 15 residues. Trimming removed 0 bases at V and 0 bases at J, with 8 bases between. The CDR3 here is CASSQDPGHQETQYF. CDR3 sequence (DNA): TGTGCCAGCAGCCAAGATCCGGGGCACCAAGAGACCCAGTACTTC.